The T cell receptor beta chain described here comes from a study of response to subunit inactivated influenza vaccine. Study findings and constraints: T cells newly recruited by each seasonal influenza vaccination are few, the authors suggested.

This clonotype was seen only a few times. What it binds is not known. TCRdb fed the RT-PCR reads into MiXCR, producing one record per CDR3 protein. Here the sample spans around 490,000 distinct CDR3 sequences, approximately 7.1% being singletons. V gave up 1 base and J gave up 1 base, with 14 bases separating them. The CDR3 runs to 16 residues. CDR1 is SGDLS, CDR2 YYNGEE, per germline. V and J are TRBV9 and TRBJ1-2; the D gene is possibly TRBD1 (6 bases). This sample comprised PBMCs from blood, obtained around 2 years after vaccination. This clonotype was obtained from a man between 50 and 70 years old who received an inactivated influenza vaccine. The CDR3 bases are TGTGCCAGCAGCGTATCTCCGCGGACAGATAACTATGGCTACACCTTC. Residues: CASSVSPRTDNYGYTF.